These 19 T cell receptor beta chains originate from one sample sequenced in a study of T cell changes during pregnancy in multiple sclerosis. Some clones are missing from TCRdb's copy, which holds only in-frame ones; the method was immunoSEQ multiplex PCR. The table shows 9,000 to 15,000 clones, with roughly 94% occurring only once. The sample in question was CD4+ T cells from peripheral blood mononuclear cells, obtained before pregnancy. These receptors originate from a female donor with multiple sclerosis, enrolled in a pregnancy study.

CDR3 coding DNA: TGTGCCTTTGACAGATCTGGAAACACCATATATTTT. Residues: CAFDRSGNTIYF. J is TRBJ1-3 and V is TRBV30; TRBD1 might be the D (5 bases). CDR1 is GTSNPN and CDR2 is SVGIG in the germline V gene (reference sequence). The V end lost 7 bases, the J end lost 1 base, and 8 bases lay between the germline ends. The CDR3 extends over 12 amino acids.

This clone was recorded a few times. V and J are TRBV5-1 and TRBJ1-6, with D uncertain. The CDR3 extends over 15 amino acids. The V gene's germline CDR1 is SGHRS and CDR2 YFSETQ. Trimming pared 2 bases from V and 3 bases from J, leaving 9 bases between. The CDR3 nucleotides are TGCGCCAGCAGCTTCGAGATGAGCTATAATTCACCCCTCCACTTT. Translated, it gives CASSFEMSYNSPLHF.

This clone was recorded once. The CDR3 loop is CASSPTGKTEAFF. In DNA form, the CDR3 reads TGTGCCAGCAGCCCGACAGGGAAGACTGAAGCTTTCTTT. V and J are TRBV7-3 and TRBJ1-1, with 7 bases lining up with TRBD1. The CDR3 extends over 13 amino acids. The V and J ends lost 5 bases and 5 bases, in that order; junction bases with no gene match: 5. Germline loops: CDR1 SGHTA, CDR2 FQGTGA.

This chain joins TRBV5-6 and TRBJ2-4, with a weak D call TRBD1 (6 bases). From germline, CDR1 is SGHDT and CDR2 YYEEEE. The CDR3 loop spans 13 amino acids. V was trimmed by 2 bases and J by 7 bases, leaving 10 bases between them. The CDR3 is CASSLQGINIQYF. The CDR3, as DNA: TGTGCCAGCAGCTTACAGGGAATCAACATTCAGTACTTC.

This chain uses TRBV7-9 with TRBJ1-2; TRBD1 is a possible D gene (6 bases). CDR3 size: 18 residues. V lost 4 bases to trimming and J lost 0 bases, with 21 bases between them. Germline CDR1 and CDR2: SEHNR and FQNEAQ (reference sequence). Here the CDR3 DNA reads TGTGCCAGCAGCTCCAGGGGCGGAGTTTGGGGATCTAACTATGGCTACACCTTC. It yields the protein CASSSRGGVWGSNYGYTF.

This chain uses TRBV7-6 with TRBJ2-2, with 7 nucleotides matching TRBD1. With 5 bases clipped from V and 4 bases from J, the junction kept 10 bases outside the gene matches. Per the germline V gene, CDR1 is SGHVS and CDR2 is FNYEAQ. CDR3 size: 16 residues. DNA of the CDR3: TGTGCCAGCAGCCGAACCGGGACAGATCTCACCGGGGAGCTGTTTTTT. This codes for CASSRTGTDLTGELFF.

This chain connects TRBV25-1 to TRBJ1-1; 7 bases fit TRBD1. Germline V gene sequence: CDR1 MGHDK, CDR2 SYGVNS. J gave up 0 bases and V 7 bases, and 11 bases lay outside the gene matches. The CDR3 runs 16 residues. The CDR3 bases are TGTGCCAGCACCCGAACCCATGGACAGGTGAACACTGAAGCTTTCTTT. Its translation is CASTRTHGQVNTEAFF.

The gene calls are TRBV10-2 and TRBJ2-7; 7 nucleotides agree with TRBD1. After removal of 6 bases from V and 6 bases from J, the junction contained 14 bases not matched to a gene. Germline CDR1 WSHSY, CDR2 SAAADI. The CDR3 runs to 15 residues. CDR3 protein: CASRSLGGQFGEQYF. For the CDR3, the DNA is TGCGCCAGCAGAAGTCTAGGGGGACAGTTCGGCGAGCAGTACTTC.

This chain links TRBV27 with TRBJ2-5; 10 nucleotides agree with TRBD1. Per the germline V gene, CDR1 is MNHEY and CDR2 is SMNVEV (reference sequence). The V gene end was trimmed by 6 bases and the J gene end by 5 bases; junction bases not matched to a gene: 6. The CDR3 extends over 14 amino acids. The CDR3 reads CASRRTGGKETQYF. In nucleotides, the CDR3 is TGTGCCAGCAGACGGACAGGGGGGAAGGAGACCCAGTACTTC.

This clone was counted between two and nine times. This chain joins TRBV4-2 and TRBJ1-6, with D possibly matching TRBD1 (6 bases). There are 16 residues in the CDR3. Trimming removed 1 base at V and 7 bases at J, with 14 bases between. CDR1 and CDR2 from the germline V gene are LGHNA and YNFKEQ. CDR3 bases: TGTGCCAGCAGCCAAGCCCAGGGGCGGATGAATTCACCCCTCCACTTT. Protein sequence: CASSQAQGRMNSPLHF.

The rearrangement uses TRBV9 and TRBJ1-1; D unclear. Germline V gene lookup returns CDR1 SGDLS and CDR2 YYNGEE. The V gene lost 0 bases and the J gene lost 2 bases, with 8 bases spanning the gap. CDR3 length: 14 amino acids. The DNA of the CDR3 is TGTGCCAGCAGCGTAGTATCTTTCAACACTGAAGCTTTCTTT. It is translated as CASSVVSFNTEAFF.

The gene calls are TRBV7-9 and TRBJ2-7, with D perhaps matching TRBD1 (5 bases). Germline CDR1 reads SEHNR; CDR2 reads FQNEAQ (reference sequence). The CDR3 is 13 residues long. V dropped 5 bases and J dropped 0 bases, with 8 bases sitting between them. Written as DNA, the CDR3 is TGTGCCAGCAGCCAGGACACCTCCTACGAGCAGTACTTC. Translated: CASSQDTSYEQYF.

The gene calls are TRBV19 and TRBJ1-2; tentatively, D is TRBD1 (5 bases). This CDR3 comprises 14 residues. Germline V gene data show CDR1 as LNHDA and CDR2 as SQIVND (reference sequence). The V gene lost 5 bases and the J gene lost 7 bases, with 17 bases spanning the gap. CDR3 amino acids: CASSSQQVSAGYTF. DNA for the CDR3: TGTGCCAGTAGTTCGCAACAGGTTTCCGCTGGCTACACCTTC.

The rearrangement links TRBV5-8 to TRBJ2-2, with TRBD2 matching over 7 bases. V dropped 1 base and J dropped 3; count of bases not matched to a gene: 6. Germline CDR1 and CDR2: SGHTS and YDEGEE. The CDR3 spans 16 residues. The CDR3 loop reads CASSLRGVWDTGELFF. As DNA, the CDR3 is TGTGCCAGCAGCTTGCGGGGGGTCTGGGACACCGGGGAGCTGTTTTTT.

CDR3 sequence reads: CASSEGRPTEKLFF. The DNA for the CDR3 is TGTGCCAGCAGCGAGGGTAGGCCGACGGAAAAACTGTTTTTT. The J gene is TRBJ1-4, the V gene TRBV2, with D unclear. The CDR3 has 14 residues. V was cut by 6 bases and J by 8 bases, with 16 bases left in between. Germline CDR1 reads SNHLY; CDR2 reads FYNNEI.

The CDR3 sequence is CASSYFGGGNTDTQYF. Here the CDR3 DNA reads TGTGCCAGCAGTTACTTCGGCGGGGGGAACACAGATACGCAGTATTTT. The chain carries TRBV6-5 and TRBJ2-3, with TRBD2 identical over 8 bases. The CDR3 contains 16 residues. V gave up 1 base and J gave up 2 bases; unmatched junction bases: 5. The germline gives CDR1 MNHEY, CDR2 SVGAGI.

This chain joins TRBV5-1 and TRBJ2-7; 16 positions agree with TRBD2. The CDR3 has 17 amino acids. The V gene end was trimmed by 3 bases and the J gene end by 5 bases; junction bases not matched to a gene: 8. Germline V gene lookup returns CDR1 SGHRS and CDR2 YFSETQ. CDR3 protein: CASSYSGTSGGVDEQYF. DNA for the CDR3: TGCGCCAGCAGCTACTCCGGGACTAGCGGGGGGGTAGACGAGCAGTACTTC.

The chain links TRBV11-2 to TRBJ2-1; tentative D call: TRBD1 (5 bases). The V gene's germline CDR1 is SGHAT and CDR2 FQNNGV. This CDR3 is built from 15 residues. The V end lost 0 bases, the J end lost 9 bases, and 15 bases lay between the germline ends. The CDR3 DNA reads TGTGCCAGCAGCTTAGAGGACAATCATGGGATTGAGCAGTTCTTC. This gives the protein CASSLEDNHGIEQFF.

This rearrangement joins TRBV6-1 to TRBJ2-3; 10 nucleotides match TRBD1. The junction had 1 base not matched to a gene; V was cut back by 1 base and J by 0 bases. This CDR3 contains 16 residues. Germline CDR1 reads MNHNS; CDR2 reads SASEGT. CDR3: CASSEGTGGSTDTQYF. CDR3 nucleotide sequence: TGTGCCAGCAGTGAAGGGACAGGGGGAAGCACAGATACGCAGTATTTT.